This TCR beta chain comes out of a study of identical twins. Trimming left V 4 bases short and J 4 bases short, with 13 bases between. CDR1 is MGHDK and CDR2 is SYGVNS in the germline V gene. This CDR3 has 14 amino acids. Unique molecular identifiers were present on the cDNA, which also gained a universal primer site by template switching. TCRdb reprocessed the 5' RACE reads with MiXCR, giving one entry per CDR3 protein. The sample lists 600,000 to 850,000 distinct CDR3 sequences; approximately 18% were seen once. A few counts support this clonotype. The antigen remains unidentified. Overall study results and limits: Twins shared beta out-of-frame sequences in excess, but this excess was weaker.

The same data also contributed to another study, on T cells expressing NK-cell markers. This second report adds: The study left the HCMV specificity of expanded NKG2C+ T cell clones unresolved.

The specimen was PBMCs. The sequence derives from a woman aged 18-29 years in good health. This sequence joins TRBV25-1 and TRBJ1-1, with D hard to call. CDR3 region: CASSATSWGTEAFF. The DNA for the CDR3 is TGTGCCAGCAGTGCAACCTCGTGGGGCACTGAAGCTTTCTTT.